This T cell receptor beta chain was identified during a study of blood T cell repertoires in COVID-19 (dated by TCRdb to 2019 to 2021). In terms of the full investigation: The collaborator samples originated in the United States, Italy and Spain and spanned the acute and convalescent phases of COVID-19. The material from the prospective study consisted of cDNA or gDNA derived from T cells, B-cell-depleted T cells, or PBMCs. Samples were obtained from the ongoing ImmuneRACE study (first 160 participants) and from 950 to 1,500 subjects provided by 6 global collaborators. HLA class I and class II types, where available, came from metadata supplied by the sample provider rather than from assay-based typing. Deeply sampled blood TCRbeta repertoires from subjects exposed to, actively infected with, or recovered from COVID-19 were included in the dataset. The sample metadata nearly always contained a de-identified subject ID, COVID-19 status, age in years and sex. A freely available public database, intended as a resource for researchers studying the immune response to SARS-CoV-2, is where the repertoires were released.

In the case of this clone: There is no known antigen for this receptor. Per-nucleotide qualities are absent, and no much larger clonotype sits a single base away.

Overall study results and their limits: How much clinical and demographic metadata was included differed by source and by participant, and the metadata was provided uncurated.

The immunoSEQ Assay, a bias-controlled multiplex PCR, was used to amplify TCRbeta CDR3 regions from genomic DNA. The paper's data handling went like this. The number of nucleated cells in each sample was estimated by amplification of reference gene primers within the assay. Sequence reads were collapsed and filtered to measure the absolute abundance of every unique TCRbeta CDR3 rearrangement. For each sample, productive Simpson clonality was calculated as the square root of Simpson's diversity index over productive rearrangements. Not all clones reach the TCRdb copy of this immuneACCESS table, which keeps in-frame sequences only. Checked studies attribute under half of the gap to unresolved V genes and leave the rest unexplained. V and J calls and clone size follow that table, whereas D and trimming were derived from the DNA. Across this sample there are some 200,000 clones, with 80% to 90% seen only once. 7.5% to 8% of the sample is held by the ten biggest clonotypes.

The collaborating institutions used their own protocols to collect whole blood in K2EDTA tubes. For TCRbeta analysis, collaborators shipped samples in one of three forms: frozen whole blood, isolated PBMCs, or DNA extracted from either of those sample types. The CDR3 goes from the cysteine to the phenylalanine over 15 residues. Left in the record is the CDR3 DNA by itself, 45 bases read in frame from the first base. The germline V gene sets CDR1 to MNHNS and CDR2 to SASEGT. V loses 1 base, J loses 0 bases, and the germline ends lie 10 bases apart. The rearrangement joined TRBV6-1 to TRBJ2-7; a weak D assignment points to TRBD2 (6 bases agree). Material for sequencing was peripheral blood. The sequence derives from a woman in her forties or fifties with active or convalescent COVID-19. The nucleotides are TGTGCCAGCAGTGAAGGGGACGGGAGCTCCTACGAGCAGTACTTC. It encodes CASSEGDGSSYEQYF.